Sequencing of this T cell receptor (beta chain) was carried out in a study of T-cell reconstitution after alpha-beta-depleted transplantation in children. Study conclusions and caveats: Some patients' high day-60 TCRbeta diversity was attributed to recipient cells surviving conditioning. It was reported that alpha-beta T cells came from several hundred expanded graft clones (about two months after transplant). It was newly produced T cells that mostly accounted for T-cell counts and diversity one year after transplant.

CDR1 and CDR2 (germline): ENHRY, SYGVKD. The trim removed 4 bases at V and 1 base at J, leaving 7 bases unmatched. The length of the CDR3 is 15 residues. This clonotype was detected ten times or more. Antigen specificity is unknown. Construction of the TCRbeta library involved unique molecular identifiers. Via MiXCR, TCRdb re-called the PCR reads, giving one row per CDR3 protein. The sample has hundreds of thousands of distinct CDR3 sequences, 10% to 15% seen once. The receptor's source is a male patient under 18 who had a stem cell transplant for acute myeloid leukemia, so the T cells may come from the graft donor. The source was PBMCs, mostly from graft donor cells, collected 360 days after TCRalphabeta/CD19-depleted stem cell transplant. This chain links TRBV10-3 with TRBJ2-7, with 7 nucleotides matching TRBD1. The CDR3: CAISGKGQFSYEQYF. The DNA of the CDR3 is TGTGCCATCAGTGGTAAGGGACAGTTTTCCTACGAGCAGTACTTC.